The clone carrying this T cell receptor beta chain was picked up many times. Its antigen is still unknown. This CDR3 spans 15 amino acids. V trimming: 0 bases; J trimming: 9 bases; junction bases outside the gene matches: 4. CDR1 is MNHEY, CDR2 SVGAGI, per germline. 60 Vbeta and 13 Jbeta primers were used in PCR. In the study's own analysis: There were about 88 million unique TCR beta chains by a later count, and around 10 million of them were shared. Measured with immunoSEQ multiplex PCR; TCRdb has only the in-frame clones, and not every one. That table is the source of V, J and clone size, and D and trimming were worked out from the DNA. The sample yields approximately 160,000 clones, approximately 80% seen once. The entry originates in a study of cytomegalovirus exposure and HLA in healthy donors. In the study overall: In an earlier analysis, 90 million to 130 million unique TCR beta sequences were found from about 180 million T cells. There were about 86 million unique TCRs (from HLA-typed donors) in an early data release. Study-wide findings and caveats: In a later analysis, TCR beta V- and J-gene trimming showed a link to a missense DCLRE1C variant.

This sequence was found in a woman between 40 and 55 years old in good health and CMV-seropositive. The source material was PBMCs. The chain is built from TRBV6-5 and TRBJ1-6; 8 positions match TRBD1. The CDR3: CASSYSPGGLSPLHF. The CDR3 DNA sequence: TGTGCCAGCAGTTACTCGCCAGGGGGCCTTTCACCCCTCCACTTT.